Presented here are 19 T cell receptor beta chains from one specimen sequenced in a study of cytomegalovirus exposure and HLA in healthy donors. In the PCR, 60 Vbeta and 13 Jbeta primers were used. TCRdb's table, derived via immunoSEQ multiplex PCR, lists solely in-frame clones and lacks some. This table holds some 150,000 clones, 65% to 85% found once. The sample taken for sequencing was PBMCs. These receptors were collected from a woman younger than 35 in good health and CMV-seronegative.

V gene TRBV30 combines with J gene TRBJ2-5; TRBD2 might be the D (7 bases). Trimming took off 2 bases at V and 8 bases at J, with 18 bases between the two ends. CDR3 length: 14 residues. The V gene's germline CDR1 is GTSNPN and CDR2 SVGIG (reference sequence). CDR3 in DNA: TGTGCCTGGAGTCCCGGACTAGGGGGAAAAACCCAGTACTTC. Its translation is CAWSPGLGGKTQYF.

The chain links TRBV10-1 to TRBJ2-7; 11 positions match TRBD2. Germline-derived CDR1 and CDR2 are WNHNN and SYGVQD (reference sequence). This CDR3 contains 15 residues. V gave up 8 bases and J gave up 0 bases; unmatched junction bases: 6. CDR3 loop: CASPGTSGFSYEQYF. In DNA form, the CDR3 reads TGCGCCAGCCCGGGGACTAGCGGATTCTCCTACGAGCAGTACTTC.

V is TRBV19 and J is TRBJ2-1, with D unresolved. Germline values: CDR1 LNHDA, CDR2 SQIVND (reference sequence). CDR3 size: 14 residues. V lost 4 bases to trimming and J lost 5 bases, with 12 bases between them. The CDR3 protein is CASSTPTPNNEQFF. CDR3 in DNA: TGTGCCAGTAGTACCCCCACACCAAACAATGAGCAGTTCTTC.

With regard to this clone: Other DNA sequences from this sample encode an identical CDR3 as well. CDR3 nucleotides: TGTGCCAGTAGTCGGGACAGCTCCTACGAGCAGTACTTC. Its translation: CASSRDSSYEQYF. The chain joins TRBV19 to TRBJ2-7; 7 bases align to TRBD1. Losses at the gene ends were 5 bases for V and 0 bases for J; bases not matched to a gene: 1. Germline V CDR1 and CDR2: LNHDA, SQIVND (reference sequence). This CDR3 comprises 13 residues.

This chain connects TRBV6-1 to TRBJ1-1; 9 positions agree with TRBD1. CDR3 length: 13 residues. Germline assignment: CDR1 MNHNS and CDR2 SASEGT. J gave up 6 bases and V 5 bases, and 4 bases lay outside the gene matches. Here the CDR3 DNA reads TGTGCCAGCAGTCCCGACAGGGGGGCTGAAGCTTTCTTT. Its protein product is CASSPDRGAEAFF.

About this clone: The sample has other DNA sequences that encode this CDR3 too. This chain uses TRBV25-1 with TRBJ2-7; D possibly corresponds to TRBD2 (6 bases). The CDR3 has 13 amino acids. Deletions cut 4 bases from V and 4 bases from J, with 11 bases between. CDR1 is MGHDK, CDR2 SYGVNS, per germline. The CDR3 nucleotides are TGTGCCAGCAGTGGGGACTCGGGATACGAGCAGTACTTC. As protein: CASSGDSGYEQYF.

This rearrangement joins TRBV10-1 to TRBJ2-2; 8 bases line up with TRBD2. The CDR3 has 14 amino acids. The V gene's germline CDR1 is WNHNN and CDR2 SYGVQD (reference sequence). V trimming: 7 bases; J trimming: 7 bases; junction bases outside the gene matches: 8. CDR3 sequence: CASMERGRNGELFF. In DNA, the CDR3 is TGCGCCAGCATGGAGCGGGGGCGTAACGGGGAGCTGTTTTTT.

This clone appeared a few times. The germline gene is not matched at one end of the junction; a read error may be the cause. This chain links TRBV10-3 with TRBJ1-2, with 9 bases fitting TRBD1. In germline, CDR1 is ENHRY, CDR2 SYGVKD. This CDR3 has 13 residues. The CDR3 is CAISGRDRVWIAF. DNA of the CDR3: TGTGCCATCAGTGGTCGGGACAGGGTCTGGATCGCCTTC.

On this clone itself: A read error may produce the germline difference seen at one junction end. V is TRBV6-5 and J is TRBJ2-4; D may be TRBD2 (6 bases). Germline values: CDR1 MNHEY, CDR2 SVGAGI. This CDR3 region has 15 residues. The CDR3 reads CASLVGGPNKNIQYF. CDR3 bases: TGCGCCAGCCTGGTGGGAGGTCCTAACAAAAACATTCAGTACTTC.

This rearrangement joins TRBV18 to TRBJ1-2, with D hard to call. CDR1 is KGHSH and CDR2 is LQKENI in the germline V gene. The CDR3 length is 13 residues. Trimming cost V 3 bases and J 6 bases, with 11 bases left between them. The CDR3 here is CASSPPNMDGYTF. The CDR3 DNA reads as TGTGCCAGCTCACCCCCCAACATGGATGGCTACACCTTC.

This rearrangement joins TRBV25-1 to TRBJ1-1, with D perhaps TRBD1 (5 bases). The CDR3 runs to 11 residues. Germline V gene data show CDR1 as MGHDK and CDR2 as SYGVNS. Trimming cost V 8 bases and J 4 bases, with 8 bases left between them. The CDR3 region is CASGGGTEAFF. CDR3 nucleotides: TGTGCCAGCGGGGGGGGCACTGAAGCTTTCTTT.

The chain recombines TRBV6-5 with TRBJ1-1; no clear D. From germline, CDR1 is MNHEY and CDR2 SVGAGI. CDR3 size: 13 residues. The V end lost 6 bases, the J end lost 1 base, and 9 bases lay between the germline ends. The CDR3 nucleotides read TGTGCCAGCAGGAGGAGGGAGAACACTGAAGCTTTCTTT. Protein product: CASRRRENTEAFF.

The CDR3 sequence is CASRPRGQRLEQYF. DNA of the CDR3: TGTGCCAGCAGACCAAGGGGACAGAGGCTCGAGCAGTACTTC. V gene TRBV6-5 combines with J gene TRBJ2-7; TRBD1 matches at 7 bases. Trimming took 6 bases from V and 6 from J; bases not matched to a gene: 11. The CDR3 runs 14 residues. CDR1 MNHEY and CDR2 SVGAGI come from the germline V gene.

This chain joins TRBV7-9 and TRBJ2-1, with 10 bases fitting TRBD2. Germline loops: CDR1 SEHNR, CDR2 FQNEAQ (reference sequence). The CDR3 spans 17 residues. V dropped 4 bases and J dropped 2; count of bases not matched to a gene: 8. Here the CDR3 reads CASSSMGGTSAYNEQFF. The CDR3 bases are TGTGCCAGCAGCTCAATGGGAGGGACTAGCGCCTACAATGAGCAGTTCTTC. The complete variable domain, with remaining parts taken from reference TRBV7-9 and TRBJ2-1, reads DTGVSQNPRHKITKRGQNVTFRCDPISEHNRLYWYRQTLGQGPEFLTYFQNEAQLEKSRLLSDRFSAERPKGSFSTLEIQRTEQGDSAMYLCASSSMGGTSAYNEQFFGPGTRLTVL.

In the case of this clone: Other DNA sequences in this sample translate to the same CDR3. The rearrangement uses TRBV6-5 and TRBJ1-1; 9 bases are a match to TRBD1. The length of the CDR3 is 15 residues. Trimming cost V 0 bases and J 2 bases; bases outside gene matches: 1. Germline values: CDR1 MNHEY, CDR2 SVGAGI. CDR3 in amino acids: CASSYSGQGNTEAFF. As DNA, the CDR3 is TGTGCCAGCAGTTACTCGGGACAGGGAAACACTGAAGCTTTCTTT.

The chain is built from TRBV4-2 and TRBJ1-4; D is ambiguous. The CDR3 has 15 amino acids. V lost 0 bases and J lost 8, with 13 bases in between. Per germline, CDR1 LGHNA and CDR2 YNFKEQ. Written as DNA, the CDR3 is TGTGCCAGCAGCCAAGAGCGACCCCGAGGAGAAAAACTGTTTTTT. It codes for CASSQERPRGEKLFF.

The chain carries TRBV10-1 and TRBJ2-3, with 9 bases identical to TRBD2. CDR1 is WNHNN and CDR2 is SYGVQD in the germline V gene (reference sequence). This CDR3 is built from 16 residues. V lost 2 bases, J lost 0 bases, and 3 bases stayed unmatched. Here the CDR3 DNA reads TGCGCCAGCAGTGAGCTAGCGGGGCCTAGCACAGATACGCAGTATTTT. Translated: CASSELAGPSTDTQYF.

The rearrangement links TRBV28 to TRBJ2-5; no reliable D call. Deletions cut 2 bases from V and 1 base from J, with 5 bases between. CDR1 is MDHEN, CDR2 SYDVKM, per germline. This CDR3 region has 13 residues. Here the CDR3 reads CASSLPFQETQYF. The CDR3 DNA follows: TGTGCCAGCAGTTTACCTTTCCAAGAGACCCAGTACTTC.

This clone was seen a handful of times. The chain's CDR3 is CASSNYGNYGYTF. In DNA, the CDR3 is TGTGCCAGCTCCAACTATGGGAACTATGGCTACACCTTC. V usage is TRBV6-1 and J usage is TRBJ1-2; the D is unclear. Germline loops: CDR1 MNHNS, CDR2 SASEGT. The CDR3 contains 13 residues. V was clipped by 8 bases and J by 2 bases, with 12 bases between them.